Listed below are T cell receptor beta chains from one sample, sequenced in a study of T cells in Graves' hyperthyroidism and ophthalmopathy. TCRdb fed the multiplex PCR reads into MiXCR, producing one record per CDR3 protein. The sample includes approximately 400,000 distinct CDR3 sequences, 15% of them seen just once. Sequences were obtained from blood. These receptors all come from a woman in her 30s with Graves' hyperthyroidism. The CDR3 runs from the conserved cysteine through the conserved F or W. Fields, in order: clone size, J gene, D gene, V gene, CDR3 DNA, CDR3 protein. D genes are given only for firm matches. Clone size appears in some rows only: once, few, many, or a class for an expanded clone.

NA | TRBJ1-1 | NA | TRBV20-1 | TGCAGTGCTACAACGGGACACCTGAACACTGAAGCTTTCTTT | CSATTGHLNTEAFF
many | TRBJ2-3 | NA | TRBV20-1 | TGCAGTGCTAGAGACCTGGAAGATACGCAGTATTTT | CSARDLEDTQYF
NA | TRBJ2-3 | NA | TRBV6-1 | TGTGCCAGCTCACGGGGCCAGGGGAAAAATACGCAGTATTTT | CASSRGQGKNTQYF
NA | TRBJ1-6 | NA | TRBV12-3/TRBV12-4 | TGTGCCAGCAGTTTCCGGGATGCGAATTCACCCCTCCACTTT | CASSFRDANSPLHF
many | TRBJ2-5 | TRBD2 | TRBV5-6 | TGTGCCAGCAGCTTGGAATTAGCGGGAGTTGAGACCCAGTACTTC | CASSLELAGVETQYF
NA | TRBJ2-3 | TRBD2 | TRBV12-3/TRBV12-4 | TGTGCCAGCAGCCGACGGGAGGCCGGCACAGATACGCAGTATTTT | CASSRREAGTDTQYF
many | TRBJ2-5 | NA | TRBV28 | TGTGCCAGCAGTTTGAAGGGAGATCTTAGACCCCAGTACTTC | CASSLKGDLRPQYF
many | TRBJ1-2 | NA | TRBV28 | TGTGCCAGCAGTTTAGTGGTAGGGGCTGGCTATGGCTACACCTTC | CASSLVVGAGYGYTF
many | TRBJ2-3 | NA | TRBV6-2/TRBV6-3 | TGTGCCAGCGGTCATAGGCGCACAGATACGCAGTATTTT | CASGHRRTDTQYF
many | TRBJ1-1 | NA | TRBV3-1 | TGTGCCAGCAGCCGTGGAGACATGAACACTGAAGCTTTCTTT | CASSRGDMNTEAFF
many | TRBJ2-1 | NA | TRBV12-3/TRBV12-4 | TGTGCCAGCAGTCCGCCAGGGAAGAACACCAATGAGCAGTTCTTC | CASSPPGKNTNEQFF
few | TRBJ1-1 | NA | TRBV27 | TGTGCCAGCAGTTATTTGGGGGGCAGCATGAACACTGAAGCTTTCTTT | CASSYLGGSMNTEAFF
many | TRBJ2-7 | NA | TRBV20-1 | TGCAGTTATCTTCGCGCAGGGAGCTCCTACGAGCAGTACTTC | CSYLRAGSSYEQYF
many | TRBJ2-5 | TRBD2 | TRBV20-1 | TGCAGTGCTAGTCAGCGGGAGCAAGAGACCCAGTACTTC | CSASQREQETQYF
many | TRBJ2-5 | NA | TRBV10-3 | TGTGCCATCAGTGAGTCGCCCAGGGATCAAGAGACCCAGTACTTC | CAISESPRDQETQYF
NA | TRBJ2-5 | TRBD1 | TRBV20-1 | TGCAGTGCTATTTATGACAGGGGGCGCCAAGAGACCCAGTACTTC | CSAIYDRGRQETQYF
many | TRBJ2-5 | NA | TRBV7-3 | TGTGCCAGCAGCTTAAGGCCAGGGGAGAGGATGGAGACCCAGTACTTC | CASSLRPGERMETQYF
NA | TRBJ2-2 | TRBD2 | TRBV29-1 | TGCAGCGCCCTCAACGGGACTAGCGGTTTCGCCGGGGAGCTGTTTTTT | CSALNGTSGFAGELFF
NA | TRBJ2-5 | NA | TRBV29-1 | TGCAGCGCCGGGCCTTGGACAGACCAAGAGACCCAGTACTTC | CSAGPWTDQETQYF
many | TRBJ2-7 | NA | TRBV6-6 | TGTGCCAGCAGTTACCAGGACGCCTACGAGCAGTACTTC | CASSYQDAYEQYF
many | TRBJ2-7 | NA | TRBV20-1 | TGCAGTGCTAGAGATGAAGGTCGAGTCGGATACGAGCAGTACTTC | CSARDEGRVGYEQYF
many | TRBJ2-7 | NA | TRBV2 | TGTGCCACCGACGGCGGTTCCTACGAGCAGTACTTC | CATDGGSYEQYF
NA | TRBJ2-2 | NA | TRBV7-9 | TGTGCCAGCACCTTGTACCCTCCGGGACCTAACACCGGGGAGCTGTTTTTT | CASTLYPPGPNTGELFF
few | TRBJ1-5 | NA | TRBV7-2 | TGTGCCAGCAGCTTCGGGGTGTATAGCAATCAGCCCCAGCATTTT | CASSFGVYSNQPQHF
few | TRBJ2-2 | NA | TRBV18 | TGTGCCAGCTCACCACCGGTAGGCGGGAACACCGGGGAGCTGTTTTTT | CASSPPVGGNTGELFF
many | TRBJ2-7 | NA | TRBV27 | TGTGCCAGCAGTTTATCGGGGGATTCCCACTACGAGCAGTACTTC | CASSLSGDSHYEQYF
NA | TRBJ2-7 | TRBD1 | TRBV4-2 | TGTGCCAGCAGCCACCACACCCAGACAGGGACCTACGAGCAGTACTTC | CASSHHTQTGTYEQYF
many | TRBJ2-7 | TRBD2 | TRBV20-1 | TGCAGTGCTGATGGGACTAGCGGGAGGCCCTCCTACGAGCAGTACTTC | CSADGTSGRPSYEQYF
NA | TRBJ2-3 | TRBD1 | TRBV29-1 | TGCAGCGTTGATACAGGGGCCGATACGCAGTATTTT | CSVDTGADTQYF
few | TRBJ2-2 | TRBD1 | TRBV5-8 | TGTGCCAGCAGCTTCGCAGGGGGCACGAAGGGGGAGCTGTTTTTT | CASSFAGGTKGELFF
few | TRBJ2-1 | NA | TRBV11-1 | TGTGCCAGCAGCCGGCCGGACAGGGCCGTGGCGGGAGGGAACTCCTACAATGAGCAGTTCTTC | CASSRPDRAVAGGNSYNEQFF
many | TRBJ2-7 | NA | TRBV7-3 | TGTGCCAGCAGCCAAGCGTCCGGGGGCAGCTACGAGCAGTACTTC | CASSQASGGSYEQYF
NA | TRBJ1-1 | NA | TRBV19 | TGTGCCAGTAGTATCAGCTACCTGAACACTGAAGCTTTCTTT | CASSISYLNTEAFF